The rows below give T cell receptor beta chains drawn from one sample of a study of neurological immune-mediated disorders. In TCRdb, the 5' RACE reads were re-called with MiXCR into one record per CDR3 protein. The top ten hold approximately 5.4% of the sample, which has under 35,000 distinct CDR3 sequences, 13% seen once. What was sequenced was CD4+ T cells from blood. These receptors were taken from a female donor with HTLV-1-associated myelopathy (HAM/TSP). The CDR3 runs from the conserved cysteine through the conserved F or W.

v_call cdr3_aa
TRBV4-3 CASSQELRQGLGQYF
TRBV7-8 CASSWGAVDSGNTIYF
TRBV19 CASSPRGSGYEQYF
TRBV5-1 CASRSQGNSYEQYF
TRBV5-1 CASSLKVVAGGNEQYF
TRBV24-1 CATSDFSARTDTQYF
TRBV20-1 CSAQTGSSPYSPLHF
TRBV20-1 CSASSDSPTEAFF
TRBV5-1 CASSFTGSDTQYF
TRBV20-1 CSAERGYTYEQYF
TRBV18 CASWRGTSGSPGFF
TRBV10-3 CATSESVGDTEAFF
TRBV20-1 CSALAGEQFF
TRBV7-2 CASSRRGSSYGYTF
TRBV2 CASSPSGQATDTQYF
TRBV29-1 CSARDRGAYEQYF
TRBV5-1 CASSLEQVYNEQFF
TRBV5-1 CASSSTSQGDTQYF
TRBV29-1 CSVKGQGQETQYF
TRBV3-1 CASSQDRGRDDYGYTF
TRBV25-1 CASSEDYSSGNTIYF
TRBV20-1 CSGLAGVRYTQYF
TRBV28 CASKQGAQGANVLTF
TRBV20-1 CSARGVLAGRSDTQYF
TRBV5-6 CASSLGDRPLGETQYF
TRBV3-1 CASSVKGNYGYTF
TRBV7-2 CDSSPTGTGGNIQYF
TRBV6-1 CASNRASPLHF
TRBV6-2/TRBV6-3 CASSYSTMDTQYF
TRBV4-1 CASSLQGHTGELFF
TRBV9 CASSVQSTGELFF
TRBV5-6 CASSSKPVDADTQYF
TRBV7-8 CASSRQGVTRTDTQYF
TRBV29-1 CSVEGRMNTEAFF
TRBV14 CASSQALPAGDEQFF
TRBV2 CASSNSGGISPLHF
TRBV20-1 CSATGGSLQSPLHF
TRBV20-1 CSARDRPVGGTEAFF
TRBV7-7 CASSIKPVLTGAQYF
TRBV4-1 CASSQVLRSPMSQYF
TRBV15 CATSREATSGEQYF
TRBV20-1 CSAWGPLGEQFF
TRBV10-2 CASSVPGLEPQHF
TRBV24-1 CATSDYWQGNTGELFF
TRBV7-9 CASSLVPNPQETQYF